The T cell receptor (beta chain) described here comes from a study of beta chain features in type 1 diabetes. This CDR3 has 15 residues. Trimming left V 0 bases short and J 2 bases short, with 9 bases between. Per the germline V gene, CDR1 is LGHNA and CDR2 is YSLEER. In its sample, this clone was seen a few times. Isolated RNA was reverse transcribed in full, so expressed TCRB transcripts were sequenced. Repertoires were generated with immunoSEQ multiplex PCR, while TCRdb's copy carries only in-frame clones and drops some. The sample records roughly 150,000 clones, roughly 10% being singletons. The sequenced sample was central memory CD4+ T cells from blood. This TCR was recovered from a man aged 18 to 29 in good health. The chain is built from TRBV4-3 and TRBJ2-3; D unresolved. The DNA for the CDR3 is TGCGCCAGCAGCCAAGAACCCCGGTACACAGATACGCAGTATTTT. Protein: CASSQEPRYTDTQYF.